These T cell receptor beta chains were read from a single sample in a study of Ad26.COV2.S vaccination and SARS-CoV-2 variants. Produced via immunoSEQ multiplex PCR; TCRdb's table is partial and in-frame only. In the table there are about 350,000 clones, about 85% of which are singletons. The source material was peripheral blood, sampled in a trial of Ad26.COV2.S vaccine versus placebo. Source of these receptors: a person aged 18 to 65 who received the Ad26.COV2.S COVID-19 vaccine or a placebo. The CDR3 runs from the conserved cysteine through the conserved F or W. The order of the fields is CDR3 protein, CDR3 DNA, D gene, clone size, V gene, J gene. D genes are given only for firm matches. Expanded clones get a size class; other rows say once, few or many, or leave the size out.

CDR3aa: CASSRGRTEAFF; CDR3nt: TGTGCCAGCAGCCGGGGCCGAACTGAAGCTTTCTTT; d_gene: -; abundance: -; v_gene: TRBV7-8; j_gene: TRBJ1-1
CDR3aa: CASSLAGPYEQYF; CDR3nt: TGTGCCAGCAGCTTAGCGGGTCCCTACGAGCAGTACTTC; d_gene: -; abundance: -; v_gene: TRBV7-2; j_gene: TRBJ2-7
CDR3aa: CASSLSSPEAFF; CDR3nt: TGTGCCAGCAGTTTGTCGAGCCCTGAAGCTTTCTTT; d_gene: -; abundance: -; v_gene: TRBV28; j_gene: TRBJ1-1
CDR3aa: CASKSSGGNYEQYF; CDR3nt: TGTGCCAGCAAGAGTAGCGGGGGGAATTACGAGCAGTACTTC; d_gene: TRBD2; abundance: -; v_gene: TRBV27; j_gene: TRBJ2-7
CDR3aa: CASSWPGRFHLNTGELFF; CDR3nt: TGTGCCAGTAGTTGGCCTGGACGGTTCCACCTGAACACCGGGGAGCTGTTTTTT; d_gene: -; abundance: -; v_gene: TRBV19; j_gene: TRBJ2-2
CDR3aa: CASSNSRGDNSPLHF; CDR3nt: TGTGCCAGCAGTAACTCACGAGGAGATAATTCACCCCTCCACTTT; d_gene: -; abundance: -; v_gene: TRBV2; j_gene: TRBJ1-6
CDR3aa: CASSDRGLANEKLFF; CDR3nt: TGTGCCAGCAGTGACAGGGGGCTGGCTAATGAAAAACTGTTTTTT; d_gene: TRBD1; abundance: -; v_gene: TRBV2; j_gene: TRBJ1-4
CDR3aa: CASSPPVYSGNTIYF; CDR3nt: TGTGCCAGCTCACCACCGGTATACTCTGGAAACACCATATATTTT; d_gene: -; abundance: -; v_gene: TRBV18; j_gene: TRBJ1-3
CDR3aa: CASSPTGVYSPLHF; CDR3nt: TGCGCCAGCAGTCCGACTGGGGTGTATTCACCCCTCCACTTT; d_gene: -; abundance: -; v_gene: TRBV10-1; j_gene: TRBJ1-6
CDR3aa: CASSQIGTYNEQFF; CDR3nt: TGCGCCAGCAGCCAAATTGGGACCTACAATGAGCAGTTCTTC; d_gene: -; abundance: -; v_gene: TRBV4-3; j_gene: TRBJ2-1
CDR3aa: CASTETSTNEKLFF; CDR3nt: TGTGCCAGCACCGAAACTTCTACTAATGAAAAACTGTTTTTT; d_gene: -; abundance: -; v_gene: TRBV6-5; j_gene: TRBJ1-4
CDR3aa: CASSAIWDRPYGYTF; CDR3nt: TGTGCCAGTAGTGCAATTTGGGACAGGCCCTATGGCTACACCTTC; d_gene: TRBD1; abundance: few; v_gene: TRBV19; j_gene: TRBJ1-2
CDR3aa: CASSQTSNEQFF; CDR3nt: TGTGCCAGCAGCCAGACTAGCAATGAGCAGTTCTTC; d_gene: -; abundance: -; v_gene: TRBV9; j_gene: TRBJ2-1
CDR3aa: CASSLGLGRSTREQYF; CDR3nt: TGTGCCAGCAGCTTAGGGTTAGGGCGATCTACCCGGGAGCAGTACTTC; d_gene: -; abundance: -; v_gene: TRBV7-8; j_gene: TRBJ2-7
CDR3aa: CASSLAAGIEQYF; CDR3nt: TGTGCCAGCAGCTTAGCGGCAGGAATCGAGCAGTACTTC; d_gene: -; abundance: -; v_gene: TRBV7-8; j_gene: TRBJ2-7
CDR3aa: CASSPGRLYNQPQHF; CDR3nt: TGTGCCAGCAGCCCGGGACGGCTCTACAATCAGCCCCAGCATTTT; d_gene: -; abundance: -; v_gene: TRBV5-6; j_gene: TRBJ1-5
CDR3aa: CASSPSDRGPSNQPQHF; CDR3nt: TGTGCCAGCAGCCCAAGCGACAGGGGGCCAAGCAATCAGCCCCAGCATTTT; d_gene: TRBD1; abundance: -; v_gene: TRBV3-1/TRBV3-2; j_gene: TRBJ1-5
CDR3aa: CASSLGQGETDTQYF; CDR3nt: TGTGCCAGCAGCTTGGGACAGGGAGAAACAGATACGCAGTATTTT; d_gene: TRBD1; abundance: -; v_gene: TRBV5-4; j_gene: TRBJ2-3
CDR3aa: CASSLPLAGSYEQYF; CDR3nt: TGTGCCAGCAGTTTGCCACTAGCGGGGTCCTACGAGCAGTACTTC; d_gene: TRBD2; abundance: -; v_gene: TRBV6-6; j_gene: TRBJ2-7
CDR3aa: CASSPDRVYGYTF; CDR3nt: TGTGCCAGCAGTCCGGACAGGGTCTATGGCTACACCTTC; d_gene: TRBD1; abundance: few; v_gene: TRBV16; j_gene: TRBJ1-2
CDR3aa: CASSYSRQGSGYEQYF; CDR3nt: TGTGCCAGCAGTTACTCGAGGCAGGGTAGTGGGTACGAGCAGTACTTC; d_gene: -; abundance: -; v_gene: TRBV6-5; j_gene: TRBJ2-7
CDR3aa: CASSRNSRGTEAFF; CDR3nt: TGTGCCAGCAGTCGAAACTCCAGGGGTACTGAAGCTTTCTTT; d_gene: -; abundance: -; v_gene: TRBV27; j_gene: TRBJ1-1
CDR3aa: CASSEARRGSYEQYF; CDR3nt: TGTGCCAGCAGTGAAGCGCGTCGGGGATCCTACGAGCAGTACTTC; d_gene: -; abundance: -; v_gene: TRBV2; j_gene: TRBJ2-7
CDR3aa: CASSSPTRRGEKLFF; CDR3nt: TGTGCCAGCAGTTCCCCCACGAGGAGGGGGGAAAAACTGTTTTTT; d_gene: -; abundance: -; v_gene: TRBV28; j_gene: TRBJ1-4
CDR3aa: CASSLFMAGQPQHF; CDR3nt: TGTGCCAGCAGTTTATTCATGGCGGGTCAGCCCCAGCATTTT; d_gene: -; abundance: -; v_gene: TRBV28; j_gene: TRBJ1-5
CDR3aa: CASSPGTRLEKQYF; CDR3nt: TGTGCCAGCAGCCCCGGGACTAGGTTGGAGAAGCAGTACTTC; d_gene: TRBD2; abundance: -; v_gene: TRBV6-5; j_gene: TRBJ2-7
CDR3aa: CASSVGGQGEGRTEAFF; CDR3nt: TGTGCCAGCAGCGTAGGGGGACAGGGTGAGGGAAGGACTGAAGCTTTCTTT; d_gene: TRBD1; abundance: -; v_gene: TRBV9; j_gene: TRBJ1-1
CDR3aa: CASSFPRGTGPQGYTF; CDR3nt: TGTGCCAGCAGTTTCCCTCGCGGGACAGGCCCCCAAGGCTACACCTTC; d_gene: TRBD1; abundance: -; v_gene: TRBV28; j_gene: TRBJ1-2
CDR3aa: CASSQDLGEQFF; CDR3nt: TGTGCCAGCAGCCAAGATCTCGGAGAGCAGTTCTTC; d_gene: -; abundance: -; v_gene: TRBV3-1/TRBV3-2; j_gene: TRBJ2-1
CDR3aa: CASSWGHFQSDSPLHF; CDR3nt: TGCGCCAGCAGCTGGGGACATTTCCAAAGCGATTCACCCCTCCACTTT; d_gene: -; abundance: -; v_gene: TRBV5-1; j_gene: TRBJ1-6
CDR3aa: CASSLDGTSGGATDTQYF; CDR3nt: TGCGCCAGCAGCTTGGACGGGACTAGCGGGGGGGCCACAGATACGCAGTATTTT; d_gene: TRBD2; abundance: -; v_gene: TRBV5-1; j_gene: TRBJ2-3
CDR3aa: CASSPRGDTSGETQYF; CDR3nt: TGTGCCAGCAGCCCACGGGGGGACACCTCCGGGGAGACCCAGTACTTC; d_gene: -; abundance: -; v_gene: TRBV27; j_gene: TRBJ2-5
CDR3aa: CASTRSGGAINEQFF; CDR3nt: TGTGCCAGCACCCGTAGCGGGGGGGCGATTAATGAGCAGTTCTTC; d_gene: TRBD2; abundance: once; v_gene: TRBV28; j_gene: TRBJ2-1
CDR3aa: CASGTGQRETQYF; CDR3nt: TGTGCTAGTGGAACCGGACAGAGGGAGACCCAGTACTTC; d_gene: -; abundance: -; v_gene: TRBV12-5; j_gene: TRBJ2-5
CDR3aa: CASTLKSPGGNQPQHF; CDR3nt: TGTGCCAGCACACTAAAGTCACCCGGTGGCAATCAGCCCCAGCATTTT; d_gene: -; abundance: -; v_gene: TRBV6-4; j_gene: TRBJ1-5
CDR3aa: CASSQEGAQYF; CDR3nt: TGCGCCAGCAGCCAAGAGGGTGCCCAGTACTTC; d_gene: -; abundance: -; v_gene: TRBV4-1; j_gene: TRBJ2-4
CDR3aa: CASSDRGSTDTQYF; CDR3nt: TGTGCCAGCAGTGACCGGGGCAGCACAGATACGCAGTATTTT; d_gene: -; abundance: -; v_gene: TRBV6-1; j_gene: TRBJ2-3